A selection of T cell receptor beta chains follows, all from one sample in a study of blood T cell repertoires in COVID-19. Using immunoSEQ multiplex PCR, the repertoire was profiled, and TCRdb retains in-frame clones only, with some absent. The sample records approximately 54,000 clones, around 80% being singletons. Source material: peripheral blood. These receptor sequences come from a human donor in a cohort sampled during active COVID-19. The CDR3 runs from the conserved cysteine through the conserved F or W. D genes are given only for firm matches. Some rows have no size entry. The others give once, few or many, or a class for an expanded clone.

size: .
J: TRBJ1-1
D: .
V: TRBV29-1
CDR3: CSASWGGMENTEAFF
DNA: TGCAGCGCCAGTTGGGGGGGGATGGAGAACACTGAAGCTTTCTTT

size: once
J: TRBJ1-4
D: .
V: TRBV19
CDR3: CASCDESRNEKLFF
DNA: TGTGCCAGCTGTGATGAGTCTCGGAATGAAAAACTGTTTTTT

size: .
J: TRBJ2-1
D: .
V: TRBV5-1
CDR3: CASSLDPPEVGNEQFF
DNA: TGCGCCAGCAGCCTGGACCCACCGGAGGTAGGCAATGAGCAGTTCTTC

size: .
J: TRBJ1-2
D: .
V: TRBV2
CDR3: CASSEARGARGYTF
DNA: TGTGCCAGCAGTGAAGCGCGGGGGGCGCGGGGCTACACCTTC

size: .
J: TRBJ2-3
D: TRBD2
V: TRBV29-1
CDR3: CSVSRESTDTQYF
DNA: TGCAGCGTTTCGCGGGAGAGCACAGATACGCAGTATTTT

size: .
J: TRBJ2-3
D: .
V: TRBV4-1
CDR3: CASSQGGSWAGGTDTQYF
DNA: TGCGCCAGCAGCCAAGGGGGTTCTTGGGCAGGGGGCACAGATACGCAGTATTTT

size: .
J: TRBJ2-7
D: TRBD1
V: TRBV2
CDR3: CASRPSGTGILDEQYF
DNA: TGTGCCAGCCGACCGTCCGGGACAGGGATACTCGACGAGCAGTACTTC

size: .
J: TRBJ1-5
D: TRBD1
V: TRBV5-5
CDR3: CASSYRGWEPQHF
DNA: TGTGCCAGCAGCTACAGGGGTTGGGAGCCCCAGCATTTT

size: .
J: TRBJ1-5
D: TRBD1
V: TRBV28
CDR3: CASSPWTGGGNQPQHF
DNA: TGTGCCAGCAGTCCCTGGACAGGAGGAGGGAATCAGCCCCAGCATTTT

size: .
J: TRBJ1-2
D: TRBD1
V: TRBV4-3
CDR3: CASSLETGGADGYTF
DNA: TGCGCCAGCAGCCTCGAGACAGGGGGCGCGGATGGCTACACCTTC

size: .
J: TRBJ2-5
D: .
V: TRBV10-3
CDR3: CAISASRVETQYF
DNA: TGTGCCATCAGTGCGTCTAGAGTAGAGACCCAGTACTTC

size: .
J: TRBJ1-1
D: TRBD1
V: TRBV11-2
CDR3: CASSSDRGHTEAFF
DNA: TGTGCCAGCAGCTCGGACAGGGGGCACACTGAAGCTTTCTTT

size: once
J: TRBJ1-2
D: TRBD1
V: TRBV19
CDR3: CASTGGAIYGYTF
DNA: TGTGCCAGCACAGGGGGCGCGATTTATGGCTACACCTTC

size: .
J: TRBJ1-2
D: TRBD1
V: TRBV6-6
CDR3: CASGTVYGYTF
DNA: TGTGCCAGCGGGACAGTCTATGGCTACACCTTC

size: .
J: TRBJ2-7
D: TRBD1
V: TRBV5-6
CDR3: CASSLGTGGNEQYF
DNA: TGTGCCAGCAGCTTGGGGACAGGGGGGAACGAGCAGTACTTC

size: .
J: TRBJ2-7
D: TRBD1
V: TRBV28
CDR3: CAIGDRGREQYF
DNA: TGTGCCATTGGAGACAGGGGGCGAGAGCAGTACTTC

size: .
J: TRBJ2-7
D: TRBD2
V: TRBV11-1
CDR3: CASSSLGLAGFGEQYF
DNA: TGTGCCAGCAGCTCGTTGGGACTAGCGGGATTCGGAGAGCAGTACTTC

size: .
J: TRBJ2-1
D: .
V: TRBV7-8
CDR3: CASSPRQGGFSYNEQFF
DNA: TGTGCCAGCAGCCCTAGACAGGGAGGATTCTCCTACAATGAGCAGTTCTTC

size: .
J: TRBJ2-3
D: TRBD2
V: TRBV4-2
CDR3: CASSQEGLPDTQYF
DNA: TGTGCCAGCAGCCAAGAGGGACTACCGGATACGCAGTATTTT

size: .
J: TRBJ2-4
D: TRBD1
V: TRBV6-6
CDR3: CASSRIRTGRGGVNIQYF
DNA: TGTGCCAGCAGTCGAATCCGGACAGGGCGTGGAGGGGTAAACATTCAGTACTTC

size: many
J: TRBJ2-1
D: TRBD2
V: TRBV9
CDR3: CASSLPTSGGSSYNEQFF
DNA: TGTGCCAGCAGCTTACCGACTAGCGGGGGGAGCTCCTACAATGAGCAGTTCTTC

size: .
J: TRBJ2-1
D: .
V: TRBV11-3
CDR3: CASSPTDGNEQFF
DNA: TGTGCCAGCAGCCCGACTGACGGCAATGAGCAGTTCTTC

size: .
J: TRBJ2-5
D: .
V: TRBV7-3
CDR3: CASSLEREETQYF
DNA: TGTGCCAGCAGCTTAGAACGGGAAGAGACCCAGTACTTC